This T cell receptor (beta chain) is from a study of T cell responses to AZD1222 COVID-19 vaccine. Study overall: Samples with a second dose at about 4 or about 12 weeks were pooled together.

Sequenced by immunoSEQ multiplex PCR; TCRdb stores in-frame clones only, minus some. The data show 150,000 to 200,000 clones, almost 95% seen once. This sequence originates from an adult in good health. The sample consisted of peripheral blood, taken on day 0 of AZD1222 vaccination.

This CDR3 is CASCRERTDTQYF. CDR3 nucleotide sequence: TGTGCCAGCTGCCGAGAACGCACAGATACGCAGTATTTT. The V gene is TRBV18, the J gene TRBJ2-3; D uncertain. Germline V CDR1 and CDR2: KGHSH, LQKENI. The V end was cut by 7 bases, the J end by 1 base, with 9 bases between. The CDR3 consists of 13 residues.